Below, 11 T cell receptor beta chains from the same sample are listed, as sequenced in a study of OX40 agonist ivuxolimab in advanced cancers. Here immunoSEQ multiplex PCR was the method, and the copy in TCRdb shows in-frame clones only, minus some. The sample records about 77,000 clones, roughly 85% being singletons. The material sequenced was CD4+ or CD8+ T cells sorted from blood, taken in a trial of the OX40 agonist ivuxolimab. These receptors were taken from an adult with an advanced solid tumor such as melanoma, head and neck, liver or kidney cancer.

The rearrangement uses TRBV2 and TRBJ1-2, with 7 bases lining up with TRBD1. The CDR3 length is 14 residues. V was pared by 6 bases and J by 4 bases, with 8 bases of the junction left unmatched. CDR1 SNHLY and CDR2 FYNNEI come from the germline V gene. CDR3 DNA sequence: TGTGCCAGCAGCCGAGACAGGGAGGCCTATGGCTACACCTTC. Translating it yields CASSRDREAYGYTF.

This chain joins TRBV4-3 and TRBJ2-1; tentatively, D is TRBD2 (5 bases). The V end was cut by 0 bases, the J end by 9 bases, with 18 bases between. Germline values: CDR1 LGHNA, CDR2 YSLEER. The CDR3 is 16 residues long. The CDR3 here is CASSQDQTTGYGEQFF. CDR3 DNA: TGCGCCAGCAGCCAAGATCAGACGACGGGGTACGGTGAGCAGTTCTTC.

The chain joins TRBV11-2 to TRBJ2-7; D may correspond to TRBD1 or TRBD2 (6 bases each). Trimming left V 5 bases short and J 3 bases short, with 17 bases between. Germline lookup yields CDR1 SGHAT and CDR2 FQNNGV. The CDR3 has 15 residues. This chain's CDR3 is CASSDQGTRGYEQYF. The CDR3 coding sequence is TGTGCCAGCAGCGACCAGGGGACGCGGGGCTACGAGCAGTACTTC.

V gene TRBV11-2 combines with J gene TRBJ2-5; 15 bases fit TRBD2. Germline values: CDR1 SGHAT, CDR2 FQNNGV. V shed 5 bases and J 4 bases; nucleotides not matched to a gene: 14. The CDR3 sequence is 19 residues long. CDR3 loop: CASSQRTSGGAGRGETQYF. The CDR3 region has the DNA TGTGCCAGCAGCCAGAGGACTAGCGGGGGGGCCGGTCGAGGAGAGACCCAGTACTTC. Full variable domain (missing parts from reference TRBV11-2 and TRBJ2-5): EAGVAQSPRYKIIEKRQSVAFWCNPISGHATLYWYQQILGQGPKLLIQFQNNGVVDDSQLPKDRFSAERLKGVDSTLKIQPAKLEDSAVYLCASSQRTSGGAGRGETQYFGPGTRLLVL.

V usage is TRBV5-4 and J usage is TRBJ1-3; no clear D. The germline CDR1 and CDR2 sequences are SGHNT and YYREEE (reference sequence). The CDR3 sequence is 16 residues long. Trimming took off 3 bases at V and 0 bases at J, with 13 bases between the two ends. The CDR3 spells CASSSPLGDSGNTIYF. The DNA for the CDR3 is TGTGCCAGCAGCTCGCCCCTCGGGGACTCTGGAAACACCATATATTTT.

The CDR3 coding sequence is TGTGCCAGCAGCGGGGGACAGGGTGGACTTAATGAAAAACTGTTTTTT. Translating gives CASSGGQGGLNEKLFF. V gene TRBV9 combines with J gene TRBJ1-4; 9 bases fit TRBD1. The ends lost 3 bases at V and 4 bases at J; junction bases unmatched: 7. The CDR3 spans 16 residues. From germline, CDR1 is SGDLS and CDR2 YYNGEE.

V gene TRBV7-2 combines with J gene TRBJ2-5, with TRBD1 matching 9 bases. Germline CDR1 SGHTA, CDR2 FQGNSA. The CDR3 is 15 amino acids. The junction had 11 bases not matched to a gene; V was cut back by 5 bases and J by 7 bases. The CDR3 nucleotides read TGTGCCAGCAGCAAAGGACAGGGGATGGGTGGGACCCAGTACTTC. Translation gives CASSKGQGMGGTQYF.

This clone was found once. For the CDR3, the DNA is TGTGCCAGCAGCTTAGCGCAGTACAGGGGATTTCATGGCTACACCTTC. It translates to CASSLAQYRGFHGYTF. J is TRBJ1-2 and V is TRBV7-2; TRBD1 agrees at 7 bases. Germline lookup yields CDR1 SGHTA and CDR2 FQGNSA. The V segment lost 0 bases and the J segment 6 bases; nucleotides outside the gene matches: 10. The CDR3 has 16 residues.

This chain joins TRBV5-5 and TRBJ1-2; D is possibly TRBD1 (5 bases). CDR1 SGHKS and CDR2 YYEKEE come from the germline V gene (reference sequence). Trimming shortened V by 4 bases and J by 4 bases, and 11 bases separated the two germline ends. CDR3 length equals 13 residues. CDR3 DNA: TGTGCCAGCAGCCGGGACGCACCCTATGGCTACACCTTC. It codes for CASSRDAPYGYTF.

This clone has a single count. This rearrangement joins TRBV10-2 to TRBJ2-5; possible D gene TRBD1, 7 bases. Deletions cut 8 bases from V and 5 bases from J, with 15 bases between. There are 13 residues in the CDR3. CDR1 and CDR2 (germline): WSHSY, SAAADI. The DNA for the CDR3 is TGCGCCAGCCAGCCCGGAGGGGGCGAGACCCAGTACTTC. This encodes CASQPGGGETQYF.

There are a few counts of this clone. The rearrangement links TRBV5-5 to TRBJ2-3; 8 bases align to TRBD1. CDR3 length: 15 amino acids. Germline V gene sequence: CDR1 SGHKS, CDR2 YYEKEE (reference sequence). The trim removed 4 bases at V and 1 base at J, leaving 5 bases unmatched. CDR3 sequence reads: CASSPDRGRTDTQYF. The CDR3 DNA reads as TGTGCCAGCAGCCCAGACAGGGGCCGCACAGATACGCAGTATTTT. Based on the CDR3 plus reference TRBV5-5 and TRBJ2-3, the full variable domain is DAGVTQSPTHLIKTRGQQVTLRCSPISGHKSVSWYQQVLGQGPQFIFQYYEKEERGRGNFPDRFSARQFPNYSSELNVNALLLGDSALYLCASSPDRGRTDTQYFGPGTRLTVL.